This is a list of T cell receptor beta chains from one sample in a study of CD8 T cells in Susac syndrome. MiXCR, run by TCRdb on the immunoSEQ multiplex PCR reads, gives a single entry per CDR3 protein. The sample contains about 430,000 distinct CDR3 sequences, approximately 85% of which appear only once. Material: CD8+ T cells from PBMCs. Source of these receptors: a human donor with multiple sclerosis. Both conserved end residues are part of each CDR3. Each record gives: clone size, J gene, V gene, CDR3 length, CDR3 protein. Clone sizes are given selectively: once, few, many, or a class where the clone is expanded.

>-|TRBJ2-7|TRBV30|14
CAWNRAPENYEQYF
>-|TRBJ2-7|TRBV6-1|14
CASSVSGSSYEQYF
>once|TRBJ2-7|TRBV28|14
CASSSHWVGYEQYF
>-|TRBJ1-5|TRBV4-1|16
CASSQRTGNSNQPQHF
>-|TRBJ2-7|TRBV28|15
CASSFIGTQFYEQYF
>-|TRBJ2-1|TRBV7-8|16
CASSLAGEILRSEQFF
>-|TRBJ2-2|TRBV28|17
CASSSILAEGNTGELFF
>-|TRBJ2-7|TRBV30|17
CAWSEGGTGGFSYEQYF
>-|TRBJ1-5|TRBV28|15
CASSPLWGSDQPQHF
>-|TRBJ2-2|TRBV2|20
CASSEIGRGSAILYTGELFF